This T cell receptor beta chain was found in a study of T cell changes during pregnancy in multiple sclerosis. Clones were sequenced by immunoSEQ multiplex PCR, and TCRdb holds only the in-frame ones, with some missing. The table includes around 51,000 clones, roughly 94% detected once. Sequencing was performed on CD4+ T cells from peripheral blood mononuclear cells, taken in the second trimester of pregnancy. The receptor comes from a female donor with multiple sclerosis, enrolled in a pregnancy study.

CDR3 sequence: CASSDLGTDTQYF. The CDR3 region has the DNA TGTGCCAGCAGTGACTTAGGCACAGATACGCAGTATTTT. The chain couples TRBV2 to TRBJ2-3; D gene ambiguous. This CDR3 comprises 13 residues. The germline V gene encodes CDR1 SNHLY and CDR2 FYNNEI. The V end was cut by 3 bases, the J end by 1 base, with 5 bases between.